A selection of T cell receptor beta chains follows, all from one sample in a study of T cells in Graves' hyperthyroidism and ophthalmopathy. Each CDR3 protein is one row after TCRdb ran MiXCR on the multiplex PCR reads. The table has approximately 360,000 distinct CDR3 sequences, roughly 25% seen once. The material sequenced was blood. The source of these receptors is a man aged 45 to 65 with Graves' hyperthyroidism. CDR3s leave out the opening cysteine and the closing phenylalanine or tryptophan. Each record gives: J gene, D gene, clone size, V gene, CDR3 length, CDR3 protein. The D gene is left open where the match is weak. The size entry is marked missing in some rows and otherwise reads once, few, many or a size class.

>TRBJ2-1|.|few|TRBV12-5|14
ASGLVLSMSFHEQF
>TRBJ1-4|TRBD1|.|TRBV27|14
ASSQNRDRGNEKLF
>TRBJ2-1|.|many|TRBV28|15
ASSQRMGTRWVNEQF
>TRBJ2-1|TRBD2|few|TRBV5-4|13
ASSATSEWYNEQF
>TRBJ2-5|TRBD1|few|TRBV24-1|12
ATAIGTAKETQY
>TRBJ2-7|.|.|TRBV20-1|14
SARDSSSGRGYEQY
>TRBJ2-1|TRBD2|few|TRBV13|13
ASSTGTSGSNEQF
>TRBJ2-7|TRBD1|many|TRBV20-1|13
SAVARDRGTYEQY
>TRBJ1-1|.|.|TRBV6-1|17
ASSEYVWGVTGGNTEAF
>TRBJ1-3|.|.|TRBV27|12
ASSSSTVGNTIY
>TRBJ1-2|.|few|TRBV11-2|14
ASSLDNRVANYGYT
>TRBJ2-7|.|.|TRBV29-1|11
SVVYSSEHEQY
>TRBJ1-3|.|.|TRBV28|13
ASSFPHTGGNTIY
>TRBJ2-1|.|many|TRBV2|13
ASSESGIRSNEQF
>TRBJ2-3|TRBD2|.|TRBV5-1|11
ASSRRETDTQY
>TRBJ2-7|TRBD1|.|TRBV3-1|13
ASSQSLGQANEQY
>TRBJ2-5|TRBD1|many|TRBV7-3|13
ASSLGQGGQETQY
>TRBJ2-7|TRBD2|many|TRBV5-1|12
ASSSSGSPYEQY
>TRBJ2-1|.|.|TRBV5-6|13
ASRREGASYNEQF
>TRBJ2-5|.|few|TRBV19|11
ASSIFSKETQY
>TRBJ2-4|TRBD2|few|TRBV3-1|13
ASTQDSGGGSIQY
>TRBJ2-7|TRBD2|few|TRBV19|13
ASSIVASGTYEQY
>TRBJ2-1|TRBD2|few|TRBV11-2|11
ASSPGLAGVGF
>TRBJ2-7|.|.|TRBV7-9|13
ASSQGLDSTYEQY
>TRBJ1-3|.|.|TRBV6-1|13
ASSADSGSGNTIY
>TRBJ1-5|TRBD1|.|TRBV6-5|12
ASSYTGDHQPQH
>TRBJ2-2|.|.|TRBV28|16
ASSFRLVTGLNTGELF
>TRBJ2-2|.|.|TRBV2|13
ASSEFGGVGGELF
>TRBJ2-7|TRBD1|few|TRBV27|13
ASSLSRQGQNEQY
>TRBJ2-2|.|.|TRBV6-2/TRBV6-3|14
ASSSPPRGGTGELF
>TRBJ2-3|.|many|TRBV12-3/TRBV12-4|10
ASSLPGNTQY